This T cell receptor (beta chain) stems from a study of CD8+ T cells in alopecia areata. Broader study findings: It was observed that many expanded lesional clones persisted in scalp and blood during tofacitinib.

Of note for this clone: What it recognizes is unknown.

Regarding treatment: oral pan-JAK inhibitor, 5-10 mg twice daily. Both peripheral blood and punch biopsies of lesional scalp skin were obtained from patients who had alopecia areata. CDR1 GTSNPN and CDR2 SVGIG come from the germline V gene (reference sequence). CDR3 length: 10 amino acids. The V end was cut by 1 base, the J end by 7 bases, with 5 bases between. cDNA serving as the sequencing template came from extracted, reverse transcribed RNA. Clones were read by immunoSEQ multiplex PCR, and TCRdb kept only the in-frame ones, dropping some. Of approximately 130,000 clones in the sample, around 60% were seen once.

The sample consisted of CD4+ T cells sorted from blood, taken at week 4, from a patient treated with tofacitinib. The V and J genes are TRBV30 and TRBJ2-7; D remains unclear. The receptor comes from a human donor with alopecia areata. CDR3 sequence: CAWSDKEQYF. The CDR3 bases are TGTGCCTGGAGTGACAAAGAGCAGTACTTC.